The rows below give T cell receptor beta chains drawn from one sample of a study of regulatory T cells in long-lasting Graves disease. TCRdb processed the multiplex PCR reads anew with MiXCR; each CDR3 protein has one entry. The sample carries a few hundred thousand distinct CDR3 sequences, around 15% recorded once. These data are also associated with another study on T cells in Graves' hyperthyroidism and ophthalmopathy.

The sequences come from peripheral blood mononuclear cells (PBMCs), collected at new diagnosis, from a patient treated with antithyroid drugs. These receptors were collected from a young woman with Graves disease. CDR3s include the opening cysteine and the closing phenylalanine or tryptophan. A D gene is named only where the DNA matches it firmly. Size values are once, few and many counts, or a class for expanded clones, and some rows have none.

v_call,j_call,d_call,clone_size,cdr3_aa,cdr3_nt
TRBV12-3/TRBV12-4,TRBJ1-5,TRBD1,.,CASVSGGGQPQHF,TGTGCCAGCGTATCAGGGGGCGGGCAGCCCCAGCATTTT
TRBV19,TRBJ2-1,.,many,CASSIDHGRDNEQFF,TGTGCCAGTAGTATAGATCACGGCAGAGACAATGAGCAGTTCTTC
TRBV25-1,TRBJ1-1,.,few,CASSPSGENTEAFF,TGTGCCAGCAGTCCATCAGGGGAGAACACTGAAGCTTTCTTT
TRBV20-1,TRBJ1-1,.,many,CSARPGTANTEAFF,TGCAGTGCTAGACCCGGGACTGCGAACACTGAAGCTTTCTTT
TRBV28,TRBJ1-5,.,.,CASRLPLRQPQHF,TGCGCCAGCAGACTCCCATTGCGCCAGCCCCAGCATTTT
TRBV5-1,TRBJ2-3,TRBD2,many,CASSLELAGGGADTQYF,TGCGCCAGCAGCTTGGAACTAGCGGGAGGAGGTGCAGATACGCAGTATTTT
TRBV12-3/TRBV12-4,TRBJ2-1,TRBD2,many,CASSFMIGSGIGNEQFF,TGTGCCAGCAGTTTCATGATAGGGAGCGGGATAGGCAATGAGCAGTTCTTC
TRBV4-3,TRBJ1-1,.,few,CASSQDRAGDAEAFF,TGCGCCAGCAGCCAAGACAGGGCTGGGGACGCTGAAGCTTTCTTT
TRBV6-7,TRBJ1-5,TRBD1,.,CASSKQGGPNQPQHF,TGTGCCAGCAGTAAACAGGGGGGGCCCAATCAGCCCCAGCATTTT
TRBV3-1,TRBJ1-2,TRBD1,few,CASSQERGPGYTF,TGTGCCAGCAGCCAAGAGAGGGGGCCCGGCTACACCTTC
TRBV10-2,TRBJ2-1,TRBD2,.,CASSGRTSGGNEQFF,TGCGCCAGCAGTGGCAGGACTAGCGGGGGCAATGAGCAGTTCTTC
TRBV12-3/TRBV12-4,TRBJ2-1,TRBD1,few,CASSSPLRDRYSEQFF,TGTGCCAGCAGCAGCCCGCTCCGGGACAGGTACAGTGAGCAGTTCTTC
TRBV2,TRBJ2-5,TRBD1,few,CASKRGPRETQYF,TGTGCCAGCAAGAGGGGGCCTCGGGAGACCCAGTACTTC
TRBV20-1,TRBJ2-3,.,few,CSAPRGDHTDTQYF,TGCAGTGCGCCTAGGGGGGACCACACAGATACGCAGTATTTT
TRBV10-1,TRBJ2-7,TRBD2,few,CASSRSGALNEQYF,TGCGCCAGCAGTCGAAGCGGGGCCCTTAACGAGCAGTACTTC
TRBV2,TRBJ2-1,TRBD2,many,CASSTSASYNEQFF,TGTGCCAGCAGCACTAGCGCATCCTACAATGAGCAGTTCTTC
TRBV6-5,TRBJ1-2,.,.,CASSYDGFRYGYTF,TGTGCCAGCAGTTACGACGGTTTCCGCTATGGCTACACCTTC
TRBV14,TRBJ2-5,.,few,CASSQARGGIQETQYF,TGTGCCAGCAGCCAAGCCCGAGGAGGGATCCAAGAGACCCAGTACTTC
TRBV28,TRBJ2-1,TRBD2,.,CASSFGGVHYNEQFF,TGTGCCAGCAGTTTCGGGGGGGTCCACTACAATGAGCAGTTCTTC
TRBV5-6,TRBJ2-1,.,many,CASSLDRGTNYNEQFF,TGTGCCAGCAGCTTGGACCGCGGGACAAATTACAATGAGCAGTTCTTC
TRBV7-9,TRBJ2-3,TRBD2,.,CASSLARTSGYEDTQYF,TGTGCCAGCAGCTTAGCGAGGACTAGCGGGTATGAAGATACGCAGTATTTT
TRBV12-3/TRBV12-4,TRBJ2-1,TRBD2,many,CASSPAGGSSYNEQFF,TGTGCCAGCAGCCCGGCGGGAGGAAGCTCCTACAATGAGCAGTTCTTC
TRBV2,TRBJ2-1,.,many,CASSATGATSYNEQFF,TGTGCCAGCAGTGCGACGGGAGCCACCTCCTACAATGAGCAGTTCTTC
TRBV7-3,TRBJ2-1,.,few,CASSLNRALAGGNEQFF,TGTGCCAGCAGCTTAAACAGGGCTCTAGCTGGGGGGAATGAGCAGTTCTTC
TRBV7-8,TRBJ2-2,TRBD2,many,CASSLELGGRAPGELFF,TGTGCCAGCAGCTTAGAGCTTGGCGGGAGGGCCCCCGGGGAGCTGTTTTTT
TRBV7-9,TRBJ2-3,TRBD1,few,CASSHRTGQASTDTQYF,TGTGCCAGCAGCCACCGGACAGGACAAGCTAGCACAGATACGCAGTATTTT
TRBV20-1,TRBJ1-1,.,.,CSARGLGGWTEAFF,TGCAGTGCTAGAGGGTTGGGTGGATGGACTGAAGCTTTCTTT
TRBV5-1,TRBJ1-2,.,few,CASSLGMAAGDGYTF,TGCGCCAGCAGCTTGGGGATGGCCGCGGGGGATGGCTACACCTTC
TRBV29-1,TRBJ1-1,TRBD1,few,CSVERDRNTEAFF,TGCAGCGTTGAAAGGGACAGGAACACTGAAGCTTTCTTT
TRBV6-1,TRBJ2-3,.,.,CASRATADTQYF,TGTGCCAGCAGGGCGACTGCAGATACGCAGTATTTT
TRBV20-1,TRBJ2-7,.,.,CNAREGSPEQYF,TGCAATGCTAGAGAGGGTAGCCCCGAGCAGTACTTC
TRBV28,TRBJ2-5,TRBD1,.,CASSTAGTGPFGETQYF,TGTGCCAGCAGTACCGCCGGGACAGGGCCGTTTGGAGAGACCCAGTACTTC
TRBV20-1,TRBJ2-3,.,few,CSAILLLGISTDTQYF,TGCAGTGCTATACTTCTGCTCGGGATTAGCACAGATACGCAGTATTTT
TRBV4-1,TRBJ1-1,.,.,CASSQGQLMNTEAFF,TGCGCCAGCAGCCAAGGGCAACTAATGAACACTGAAGCTTTCTTT
TRBV30,TRBJ2-2,TRBD1,many,CAWSLALTGVVGELFF,TGTGCCTGGAGTTTAGCCCTGACAGGGGTGGTCGGGGAGCTGTTTTTT
TRBV20-1,TRBJ2-7,TRBD1,few,CSAARGPNEQYF,TGCAGTGCTGCAAGGGGGCCCAACGAGCAGTACTTC
TRBV28,TRBJ2-1,.,many,CASSLVGGTPFF,TGTGCCAGCAGTTTAGTCGGGGGCACACCGTTCTTC
TRBV6-1,TRBJ1-2,.,many,CASSETQNYGYTF,TGTGCCAGCAGTGAAACCCAAAACTATGGCTACACCTTC